The clone carrying this TCR beta chain has more than one count but fewer than ten. CDR1 is SGHVS, CDR2 FQNEAQ, per germline. Trimming took 3 bases from V and 2 from J; bases not matched to a gene: 8. This CDR3 comprises 16 residues. The data originate from a study of spatial heterogeneity in lung cancer. TCRdb reanalysed the 5' RACE reads using MiXCR and keeps one entry per CDR3 protein. The sample shows 80,000 to 95,000 distinct CDR3 sequences, roughly 9.5% of them seen only once. Time point defined: sample taken at primary tumor resection. The authors sequenced whole RNA from tumor, nontumor lung or frozen PBMC without sorting.

The receptor was derived from a male donor with early-stage non-small cell lung cancer. The chain uses TRBV7-8 and TRBJ2-3; TRBD1 matches at 7 bases. The sample in question was PBMCs, obtained at surgery. The CDR3 protein is CASSLLPGQNTDTQYF. DNA of the CDR3: TGTGCCAGCAGCTTGCTACCGGGACAGAACACAGATACGCAGTATTTT.